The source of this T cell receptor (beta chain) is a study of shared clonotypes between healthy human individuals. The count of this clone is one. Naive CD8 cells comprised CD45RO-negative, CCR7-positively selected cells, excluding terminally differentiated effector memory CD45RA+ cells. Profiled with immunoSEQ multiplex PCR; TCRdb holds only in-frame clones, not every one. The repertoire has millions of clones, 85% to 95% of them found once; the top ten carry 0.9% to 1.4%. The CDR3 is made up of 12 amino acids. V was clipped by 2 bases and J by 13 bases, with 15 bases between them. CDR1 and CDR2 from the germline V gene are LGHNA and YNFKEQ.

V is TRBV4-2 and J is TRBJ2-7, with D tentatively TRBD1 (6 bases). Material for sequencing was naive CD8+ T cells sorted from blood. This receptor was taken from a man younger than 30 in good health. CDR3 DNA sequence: TGTGCCAGCAGCCAACCGGACAGAACCACATACTTC. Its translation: CASSQPDRTTYF.